This passage covers 20 T cell receptor beta chains from one sample sequenced in a study of shared clonotypes between healthy human individuals. The assay was immunoSEQ multiplex PCR, and TCRdb's table has in-frame clones only and misses some. The sample includes 660,000 or so clones, around 96% of them seen just once. Naive CD8 cells were CD45RO-negative, positively selected for CCR7, excluding terminally differentiated effector memory CD45RA+ cells. Sequenced: naive CD8+ T cells sorted from blood. These receptors all come from a woman aged 25 to 39 in good health.

The chain has TRBV11-2 and TRBJ2-1; 7 bases are shared with TRBD2. The CDR3 is 15 amino acids. V trimming: 5 bases; J trimming: 4 bases; junction bases outside the gene matches: 8. Germline V gene data show CDR1 as SGHAT and CDR2 as FQNNGV. CDR3 in DNA: TGTGCCAGCAGCGATAGCGGGCGATATTACAATGAGCAGTTCTTC. It yields the protein CASSDSGRYYNEQFF.

The chain has TRBV28 and TRBJ2-7, with D possibly TRBD2 on 6 matching bases. CDR3 size: 14 residues. The V gene lost 6 bases and the J gene lost 2 bases, with 14 bases spanning the gap. Germline V gene lookup returns CDR1 MDHEN and CDR2 SYDVKM. The CDR3 coding sequence is TGTGCCAGCAGACCACGGGAGAAGACCTACGAGCAGTACTTC. Translating it yields CASRPREKTYEQYF.

The V and J genes are TRBV5-1 and TRBJ2-4, with D hard to call. V was clipped by 0 bases and J by 1 base, with 11 bases between them. CDR1 and CDR2 (germline): SGHRS, YFSETQ. The CDR3 sequence is 16 residues long. The CDR3 is CASSLVGLSAKNIQYF. The DNA for the CDR3 is TGCGCCAGCAGCTTGGTAGGGTTGAGTGCCAAAAACATTCAGTACTTC.

The rearrangement joins TRBV28 to TRBJ2-7; 9 positions agree with TRBD2. Trimming cost V 3 bases and J 0 bases; bases outside gene matches: 3. The CDR3 runs 15 residues. Germline V gene sequence: CDR1 MDHEN, CDR2 SYDVKM. CDR3: CASSLVTSGSYEQYF. As DNA, the CDR3 is TGTGCCAGCAGTTTGGTGACTAGCGGCTCCTACGAGCAGTACTTC.

This chain uses TRBV2 with TRBJ2-3; D unresolved. V lost 10 bases and J 2 bases, leaving 16 bases between the germline ends. CDR3 length: 14 amino acids. Germline V gene lookup returns CDR1 SNHLY and CDR2 FYNNEI. The CDR3 sequence is CATPHNSFTDTQYF. In DNA form, the CDR3 reads TGTGCCACCCCACACAACAGCTTCACAGATACGCAGTATTTT.

The rearrangement joins TRBV7-8 to TRBJ2-5, with 8 bases identical to TRBD2. The V segment lost 4 bases and the J segment 5 bases; nucleotides outside the gene matches: 9. Germline V gives CDR1 SGHVS, CDR2 FQNEAQ. CDR3 length: 15 residues. The CDR3 sequence is CASSSEAGGMETQYF. CDR3 coding DNA: TGTGCCAGCAGCTCCGAGGCGGGAGGTATGGAGACCCAGTACTTC. The whole variable domain, remainder taken from reference TRBV7-8 and TRBJ2-5, is GAGVSQSPRYKVAKRGQDVALRCDPISGHVSLFWYQQALGQGPEFLTYFQNEAQLDKSGLPSDRFFAERPEGSVSTLKIQRTQQEDSAVYLCASSSEAGGMETQYFGPGTRLLVL.

The count of this clone is one. The J gene is TRBJ1-5, the V gene TRBV19; D may be TRBD1 (5 bases). The CDR3 is 15 amino acids. Trimming left V 6 bases short and J 2 bases short, with 14 bases between. Germline V gene sequence: CDR1 LNHDA, CDR2 SQIVND (reference sequence). The CDR3 protein is CASSPTGGGNQPQHF. The CDR3 coding sequence is TGTGCCAGTAGCCCTACGGGAGGGGGCAATCAGCCCCAGCATTTT.

The rearrangement links TRBV10-2 to TRBJ2-7, with 8 bases that match TRBD1. V lost 2 bases and J lost 2; bases outside the gene matches: 2. Germline V lookup: CDR1 WSHSY, CDR2 SAAADI. The CDR3 totals 14 residues. The chain's CDR3 is CASSEGQGAYEQYF. DNA of the CDR3: TGCGCCAGCAGTGAGGGACAGGGAGCCTACGAGCAGTACTTC.

The count of this clone is one. The chain employs TRBV27 and TRBJ1-2, with D possibly being TRBD1 (5 bases). The CDR3 is made up of 13 amino acids. From germline, CDR1 is MNHEY and CDR2 SMNVEV (reference sequence). Trimming left V 5 bases short and J 4 bases short, with 11 bases between. The CDR3 here is CASSGTGPYGYTF. The DNA for the CDR3 is TGTGCCAGCAGTGGGACGGGCCCCTATGGCTACACCTTC.

This chain links TRBV6-5 with TRBJ2-5; no clear D gene. V shed 6 bases and J shed 3 bases, with 5 bases lying between them. In germline, CDR1 is MNHEY, CDR2 SVGAGI. CDR3 length: 11 residues. The CDR3 nucleotides read TGTGCCAGCAGCCGAAAAGAGACCCAGTACTTC. Translation gives CASSRKETQYF.

This chain uses TRBV27 with TRBJ2-3; 10 bases fit TRBD2. This CDR3 has 14 amino acids. Germline trimming cut 5 bases from V and 5 bases from J; bases unmatched to any gene: 4. Germline V CDR1 and CDR2: MNHEY, SMNVEV (reference sequence). CDR3 sequence: CASSRLAGVDTQYF. DNA of the CDR3: TGTGCCAGCAGTAGGCTAGCGGGAGTAGATACGCAGTATTTT.

This chain links TRBV6-1 with TRBJ2-5; 7 bases are shared with TRBD2. In germline, CDR1 is MNHNS, CDR2 SASEGT. V shed 2 bases, J shed 2 bases, and the junction held 5 bases outside the gene matches. CDR3 length: 15 residues. The CDR3 here is CASSEWTREQETQYF. CDR3 sequence (DNA): TGTGCCAGCAGTGAATGGACTAGAGAGCAAGAGACCCAGTACTTC.

In regard to this clone: In the same sample, other DNA sequences code for this CDR3. The chain recombines TRBV6-5 with TRBJ2-2, with 7 nucleotides matching TRBD1. V trimming: 4 bases; J trimming: 0 bases; junction bases outside the gene matches: 2. The V gene's germline CDR1 is MNHEY and CDR2 SVGAGI. This CDR3 has 15 residues. The CDR3 is CASSSTGSNTGELFF. The CDR3 nucleotides read TGTGCCAGCAGTTCGACAGGGTCGAACACCGGGGAGCTGTTTTTT.

The chain combines TRBV11-2 with TRBJ2-1, with 8 bases lining up with TRBD1. CDR1 is SGHAT and CDR2 is FQNNGV in the germline V gene. V dropped 1 base and J dropped 4; count of bases not matched to a gene: 3. This CDR3 is 15 amino acids long. The CDR3 DNA sequence: TGTGCCAGCAGCTTAGGGGGACAGGCTTACAATGAGCAGTTCTTC. Translated, it gives CASSLGGQAYNEQFF. Together with reference TRBV11-2 and TRBJ2-1, the CDR3 gives the full variable domain: EAGVAQSPRYKIIEKRQSVAFWCNPISGHATLYWYQQILGQGPKLLIQFQNNGVVDDSQLPKDRFSAERLKGVDSTLKIQPAKLEDSAVYLCASSLGGQAYNEQFFGPGTRLTVL.

The chain couples TRBV4-2 to TRBJ1-4; D remains ambiguous. There are 15 residues in the CDR3. V was trimmed by 6 bases and J by 1 base, leaving 12 bases between them. Germline CDR1 is LGHNA and CDR2 is YNFKEQ. This CDR3 reads CASSPPSKTNEKLFF. DNA for the CDR3: TGTGCCAGCAGTCCCCCGTCCAAAACTAATGAAAAACTGTTTTTT.

CDR3: CASSLDPGTQETQYF. The CDR3 nucleotides are TGTGCCAGCAGCTTAGACCCCGGGACCCAAGAGACCCAGTACTTC. The V gene is TRBV7-8, the J gene TRBJ2-5; possibly TRBD1 or TRBD2 for D (5 bases each). In germline, CDR1 is SGHVS, CDR2 FQNEAQ. The CDR3 spans 15 residues. Trimming took off 1 base at V and 1 base at J, with 10 bases between the two ends.

The CDR3 DNA sequence: TGTGCCAGCCGGGGACGAACGATCCTACAAGAGACCCAGTACTTC. This gives the protein CASRGRTILQETQYF. V gene TRBV2 combines with J gene TRBJ2-5; D could derive from TRBD1 or TRBD2 (5 bases each). Germline assignment: CDR1 SNHLY and CDR2 FYNNEI. V lost 8 bases, J lost 2 bases, and 18 bases lay in between. The CDR3 covers 15 residues.

In regard to this clone: An end of the junction differs from the germline gene, which may be a read error. The chain joins TRBV27 to TRBJ2-7; 9 bases fit TRBD1. Germline-derived CDR1 and CDR2 are MNHEY and SMNVEV (reference sequence). The CDR3 is 13 residues long. The DNA for the CDR3 is TGTGCCAGCAGTGCCGGGACAGGGATGGGTCTGGAGTTC. Residues: CASSAGTGMGLEF.

Concerning this clone: The same CDR3 also results from other DNA sequences found in this sample. The rearrangement uses TRBV9 and TRBJ2-2; D not certain. Per the germline V gene, CDR1 is SGDLS and CDR2 is YYNGEE. The germline V and J ends were trimmed by 7 bases and 1 base, with 8 bases remaining between them. This CDR3 region has 13 residues. CDR3 coding DNA: TGTGCCAGCTCCCCCCTGAACACCGGGGAGCTGTTTTTT. Protein product: CASSPLNTGELFF.

This clone has only one observation. This sequence joins TRBV11-2 and TRBJ1-3, with D unclear. V was trimmed by 2 bases and J by 0 bases, leaving 11 bases between them. This CDR3 contains 16 residues. CDR1 is SGHAT and CDR2 is FQNNGV in the germline V gene. The CDR3 protein is CASSLLSDSSGNTIYF. The CDR3 region has the DNA TGTGCCAGCAGCTTATTATCTGATAGCTCTGGAAACACCATATATTTT.